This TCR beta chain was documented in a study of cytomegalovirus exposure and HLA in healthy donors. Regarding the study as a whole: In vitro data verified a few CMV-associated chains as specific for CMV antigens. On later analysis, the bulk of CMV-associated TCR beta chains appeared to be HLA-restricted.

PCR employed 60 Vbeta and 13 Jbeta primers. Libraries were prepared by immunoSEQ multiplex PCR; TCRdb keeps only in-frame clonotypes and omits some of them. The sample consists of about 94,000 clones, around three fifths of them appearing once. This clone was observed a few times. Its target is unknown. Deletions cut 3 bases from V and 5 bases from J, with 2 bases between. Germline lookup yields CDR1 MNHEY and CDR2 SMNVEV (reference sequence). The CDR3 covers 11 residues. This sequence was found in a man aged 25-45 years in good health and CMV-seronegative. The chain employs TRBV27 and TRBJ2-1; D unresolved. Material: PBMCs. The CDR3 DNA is TGTGCCAGCAGTTTTAACAATGAGCAGTTCTTC. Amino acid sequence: CASSFNNEQFF.